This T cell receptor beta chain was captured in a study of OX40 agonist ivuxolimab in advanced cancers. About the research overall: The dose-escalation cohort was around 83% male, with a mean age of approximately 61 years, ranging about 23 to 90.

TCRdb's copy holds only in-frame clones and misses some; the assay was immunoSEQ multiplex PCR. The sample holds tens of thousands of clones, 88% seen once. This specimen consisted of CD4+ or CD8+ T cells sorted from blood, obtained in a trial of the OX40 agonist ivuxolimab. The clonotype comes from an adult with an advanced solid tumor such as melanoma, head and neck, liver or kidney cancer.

The CDR3 here is CASSSWAFIGNPRDYEQYF. The CDR3 DNA reads as TGCGCCAGCAGCTCATGGGCGTTCATCGGAAACCCTCGGGACTACGAGCAGTACTTC. The chain is built from TRBV5-1 and TRBJ2-7, with TRBD2 as a possible D gene (5 bases). The CDR3 has 19 amino acids. V lost 3 bases, J lost 3 bases, and 28 bases lay in between. Germline CDR1 is SGHRS and CDR2 is YFSETQ.